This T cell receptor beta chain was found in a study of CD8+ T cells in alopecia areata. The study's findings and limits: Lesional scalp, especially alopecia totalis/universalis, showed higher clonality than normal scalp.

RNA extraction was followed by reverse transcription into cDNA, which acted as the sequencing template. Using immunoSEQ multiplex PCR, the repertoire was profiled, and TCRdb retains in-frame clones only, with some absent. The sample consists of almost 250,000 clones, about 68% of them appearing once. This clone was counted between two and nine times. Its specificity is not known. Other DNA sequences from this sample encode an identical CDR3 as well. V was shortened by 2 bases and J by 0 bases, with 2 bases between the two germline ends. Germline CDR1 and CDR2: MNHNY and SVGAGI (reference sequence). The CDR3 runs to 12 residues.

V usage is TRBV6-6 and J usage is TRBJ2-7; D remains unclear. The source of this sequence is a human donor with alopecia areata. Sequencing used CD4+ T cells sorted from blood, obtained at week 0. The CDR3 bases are TGTGCCAGCAGTTACAGCTCCTACGAGCAGTACTTC. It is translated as CASSYSSYEQYF.